These T cell receptor beta chains were read from a single sample in a study of T cell responses to AZD1222 COVID-19 vaccine. Method: immunoSEQ multiplex PCR; TCRdb's copy keeps in-frame clones and lacks some. The data show 60,000 to 80,000 clones, 85% to 90% seen once. The input for sequencing was peripheral blood, taken on day 0 of AZD1222 vaccination. The receptors shown here come from an adult in good health. Both conserved end residues are part of each CDR3. D genes are given only for firm matches. Clone size is not always given. Where it is, it says once, few, many or a class for expanded clones.

CDR3 DNA: TGCGCCAGCAGCACAGGGAAGGGTGAAGAGACCCAGTACTTC; CDR3 protein: CASSTGKGEETQYF; V gene: TRBV5-1; clone size: -; D gene: -; J gene: TRBJ2-5
CDR3 DNA: TGTGCCAGCCGGCAGCAGGGGCAAAACTATGGCTACACCTTC; CDR3 protein: CASRQQGQNYGYTF; V gene: TRBV2; clone size: -; D gene: -; J gene: TRBJ1-2
CDR3 DNA: TGTGCCAGCAGCCTCTTTTGGGCGGGGAATGGCGAGCAGTTCTTC; CDR3 protein: CASSLFWAGNGEQFF; V gene: TRBV7-2; clone size: -; D gene: -; J gene: TRBJ2-1
CDR3 DNA: TGTGCCAGTAGCACCGGGACTAGCCGGGAGTATGAGCAGTTCTTC; CDR3 protein: CASSTGTSREYEQFF; V gene: TRBV19; clone size: -; D gene: TRBD2; J gene: TRBJ2-1
CDR3 DNA: TGTGCCAGCAGCTTGGGCGGACATACCGAGCAGTACTTC; CDR3 protein: CASSLGGHTEQYF; V gene: TRBV5-8; clone size: -; D gene: -; J gene: TRBJ2-7
CDR3 DNA: TGTGCCAGCAGCTTAGTTGCCGGGACGGGTGCCAGCTCTGGAAACACCATATATTTT; CDR3 protein: CASSLVAGTGASSGNTIYF; V gene: TRBV7-8; clone size: -; D gene: -; J gene: TRBJ1-3
CDR3 DNA: TGTGCCAGCAGCCCCGGGCCCTGGACGGAAAAACTGTTTTTT; CDR3 protein: CASSPGPWTEKLFF; V gene: TRBV5-4; clone size: -; D gene: -; J gene: TRBJ1-4
CDR3 DNA: TGTGCCAGCAGTTTATCGAAGGTCGACAGGTCAGTGGGACCCCTCCACTTT; CDR3 protein: CASSLSKVDRSVGPLHF; V gene: TRBV27; clone size: -; D gene: -; J gene: TRBJ1-6
CDR3 DNA: TGTGCCAGTACCTCCCCGGGGACAGTCCTGACTGAAGCTTTCTTT; CDR3 protein: CASTSPGTVLTEAFF; V gene: TRBV19; clone size: -; D gene: TRBD1; J gene: TRBJ1-1
CDR3 DNA: TGTGCCAGCAGCTTTCGCAGGGGGGGAGGCACAGATACGCAGTATTTT; CDR3 protein: CASSFRRGGGTDTQYF; V gene: TRBV7-3; clone size: once; D gene: -; J gene: TRBJ2-3
CDR3 DNA: TGCGCCAGCAGTTCCCGCGCGACCTACGAGCAGTACTTC; CDR3 protein: CASSSRATYEQYF; V gene: TRBV5-1; clone size: -; D gene: -; J gene: TRBJ2-7
CDR3 DNA: TGCGCCAGCAGACAAGATAGCGGCGGGACAGGCTACGAGCAGTACTTC; CDR3 protein: CASRQDSGGTGYEQYF; V gene: TRBV4-1; clone size: -; D gene: TRBD1; J gene: TRBJ2-7
CDR3 DNA: TGTGCCAGCAGGGGTGATATCGGTTCACCCCTCCACTTT; CDR3 protein: CASRGDIGSPLHF; V gene: TRBV6-6; clone size: -; D gene: -; J gene: TRBJ1-6
CDR3 DNA: TGTGCCTGGATATCTACCATCCGGGACAGATTTATCGCAGATACGCAGTATTTT; CDR3 protein: CAWISTIRDRFIADTQYF; V gene: TRBV30; clone size: few; D gene: TRBD1; J gene: TRBJ2-3
CDR3 DNA: TGTGCCACCAGTGAACCGCTATACTATGGCTACACCTTC; CDR3 protein: CATSEPLYYGYTF; V gene: TRBV24-1; clone size: -; D gene: -; J gene: TRBJ1-2
CDR3 DNA: TGTGCCTGGGCGAGACGGGACAGATACTCCTATGGCTACACCTTC; CDR3 protein: CAWARRDRYSYGYTF; V gene: TRBV30; clone size: few; D gene: TRBD1; J gene: TRBJ1-2